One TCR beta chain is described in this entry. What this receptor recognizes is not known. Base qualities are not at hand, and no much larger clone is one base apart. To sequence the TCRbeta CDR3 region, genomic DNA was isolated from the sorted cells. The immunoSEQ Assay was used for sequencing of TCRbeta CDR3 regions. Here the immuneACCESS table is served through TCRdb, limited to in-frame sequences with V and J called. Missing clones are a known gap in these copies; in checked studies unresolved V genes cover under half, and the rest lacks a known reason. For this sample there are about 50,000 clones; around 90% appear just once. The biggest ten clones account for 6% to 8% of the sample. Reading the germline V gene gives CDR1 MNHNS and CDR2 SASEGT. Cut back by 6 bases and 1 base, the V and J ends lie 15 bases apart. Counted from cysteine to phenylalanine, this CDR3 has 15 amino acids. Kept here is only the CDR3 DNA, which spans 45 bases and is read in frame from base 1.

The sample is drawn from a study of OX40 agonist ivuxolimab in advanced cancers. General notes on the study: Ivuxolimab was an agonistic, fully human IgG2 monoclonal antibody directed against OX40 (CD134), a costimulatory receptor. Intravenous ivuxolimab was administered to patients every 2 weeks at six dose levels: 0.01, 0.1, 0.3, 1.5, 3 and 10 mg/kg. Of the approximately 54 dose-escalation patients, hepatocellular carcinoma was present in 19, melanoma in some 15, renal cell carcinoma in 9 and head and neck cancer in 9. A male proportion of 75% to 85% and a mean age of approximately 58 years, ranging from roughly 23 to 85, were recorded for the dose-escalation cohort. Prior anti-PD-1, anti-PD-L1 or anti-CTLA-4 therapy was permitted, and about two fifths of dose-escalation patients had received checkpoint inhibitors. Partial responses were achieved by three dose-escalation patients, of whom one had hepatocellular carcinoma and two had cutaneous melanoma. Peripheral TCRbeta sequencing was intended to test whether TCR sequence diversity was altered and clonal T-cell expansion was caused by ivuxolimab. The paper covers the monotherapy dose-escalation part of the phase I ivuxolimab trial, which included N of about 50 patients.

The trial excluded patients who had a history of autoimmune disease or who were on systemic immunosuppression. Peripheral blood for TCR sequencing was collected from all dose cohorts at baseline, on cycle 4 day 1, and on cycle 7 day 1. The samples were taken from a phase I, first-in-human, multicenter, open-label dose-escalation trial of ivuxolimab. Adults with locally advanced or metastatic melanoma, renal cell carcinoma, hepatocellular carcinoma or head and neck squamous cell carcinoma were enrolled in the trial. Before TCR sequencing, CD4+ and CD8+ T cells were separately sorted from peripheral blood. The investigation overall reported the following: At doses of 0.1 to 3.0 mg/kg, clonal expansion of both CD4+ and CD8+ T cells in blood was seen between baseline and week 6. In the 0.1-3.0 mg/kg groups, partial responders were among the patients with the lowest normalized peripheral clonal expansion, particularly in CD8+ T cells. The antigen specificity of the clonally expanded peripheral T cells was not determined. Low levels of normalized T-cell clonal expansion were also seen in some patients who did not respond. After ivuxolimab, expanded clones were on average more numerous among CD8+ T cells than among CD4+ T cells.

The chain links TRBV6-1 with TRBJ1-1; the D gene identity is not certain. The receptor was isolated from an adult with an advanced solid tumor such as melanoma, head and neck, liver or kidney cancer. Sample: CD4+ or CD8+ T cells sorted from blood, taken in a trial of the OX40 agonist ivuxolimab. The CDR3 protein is CASSPGRHENTEAFF. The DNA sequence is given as TGTGCCAGCAGCCCGGGGAGGCACGAGAACACTGAAGCTTTCTTT.